This T cell receptor (beta chain) was recovered during a study of cytomegalovirus exposure and HLA in healthy donors. Germline V CDR1 and CDR2: LNHDA, SQIVND (reference sequence). Trimming removed 3 bases at V and 3 bases at J, with 14 bases between. This CDR3 spans 15 amino acids. PCR employed 60 Vbeta and 13 Jbeta primers. Clones were read by immunoSEQ multiplex PCR, and TCRdb kept only the in-frame ones, dropping some. Here the sample table reports 120,000 to 150,000 clones. This sequence joins TRBV19 and TRBJ1-1; D is perhaps TRBD1 (6 bases). Sequenced: PBMCs. This TCR was recovered from a woman between 50 and 59 years old in good health and CMV-seronegative. The chain's CDR3 is CASSIWDHRDTEAFF. As DNA, the CDR3 is TGTGCCAGTAGTATTTGGGACCACAGGGACACTGAAGCTTTCTTT.